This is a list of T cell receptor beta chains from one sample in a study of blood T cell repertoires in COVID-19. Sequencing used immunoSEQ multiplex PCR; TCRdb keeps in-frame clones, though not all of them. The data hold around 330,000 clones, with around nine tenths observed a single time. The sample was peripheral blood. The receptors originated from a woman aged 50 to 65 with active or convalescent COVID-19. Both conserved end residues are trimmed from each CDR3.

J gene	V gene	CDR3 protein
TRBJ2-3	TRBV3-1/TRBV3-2	ASSQEVLGTDTQY
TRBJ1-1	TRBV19	ASSIGPREGLGITEAF
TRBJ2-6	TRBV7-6	ASSLTGGLPSGANVLT
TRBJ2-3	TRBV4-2	ASSQEAGGLDTQY
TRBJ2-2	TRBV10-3	AIRQEAGELF
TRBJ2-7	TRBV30	ALDRGKTKYEQY
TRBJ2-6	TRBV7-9	ASSLTGGTSGANVLT
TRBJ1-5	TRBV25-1	ASSSSGTSNQPQH
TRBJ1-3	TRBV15	ATSSGQGTYSGNTIY
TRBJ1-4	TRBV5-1	ASSLNQGRGEKLF
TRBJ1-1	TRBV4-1	ASSQEYWGGITEAF
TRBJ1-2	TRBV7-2	ASSPGQGTNYGYT
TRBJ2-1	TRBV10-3	AISESSGSHEQF
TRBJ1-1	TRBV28	ASSAPTDRTAEAF
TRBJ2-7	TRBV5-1	ASSARQGVYEQY
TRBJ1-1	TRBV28	ASGDRINTEAF
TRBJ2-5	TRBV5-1	ASSLTGTSDQETQY
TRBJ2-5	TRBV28	AIRSGLYQQETQY
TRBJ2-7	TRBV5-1	ASSLAGASSYEQY
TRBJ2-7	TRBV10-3	AISPKATGGIYEQY
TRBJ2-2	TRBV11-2	ASSSLAGGRNTGELF
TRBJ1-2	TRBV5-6	ASSFTGVRGYT
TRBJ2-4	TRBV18	ASSPLEDRVVLGNIQY
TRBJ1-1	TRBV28	ASSIQGSNTEAF
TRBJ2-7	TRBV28	ASSPGAYEQY
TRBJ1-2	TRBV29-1	SVDRGSDRGYGYT
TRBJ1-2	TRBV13	ASSSQGNYGYT
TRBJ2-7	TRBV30	AWSGQLEQY
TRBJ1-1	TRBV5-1	ASSVQGRNTEAF
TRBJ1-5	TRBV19	ASSSFVNQPQH
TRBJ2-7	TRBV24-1	ARGQGASEQY
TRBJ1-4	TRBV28	ASQGARNEKLF
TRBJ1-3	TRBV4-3	ASSQDSAGVGNTIY
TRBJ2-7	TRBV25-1	ASSDTPFRAGDEQY
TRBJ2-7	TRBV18	ASSPGAALHSYEQY
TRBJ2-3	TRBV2	ASRGQAGVGDTQY
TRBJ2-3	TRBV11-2	ASSSTGATDTQY
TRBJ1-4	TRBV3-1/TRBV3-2	ASSRRQGEKLF